Following are 14 T cell receptor beta chains from one sample sequenced in a study of shared clonotypes between healthy human individuals. TCRdb's table, derived via immunoSEQ multiplex PCR, lists solely in-frame clones and lacks some. The table shows about 2.4 million clones, with more than 80% occurring only once. Sequenced input: naive CD4+ T cells sorted from blood. Subset noted: CD45RA+ positively selected. The receptors here all came from a man aged 18 to 30 in good health.

A remark on this clone: Within the sample, other DNA sequences also encode this same CDR3. The chain joins TRBV5-6 to TRBJ2-7; D is undetermined. Germline V lookup: CDR1 SGHDT, CDR2 YYEEEE. V was pared by 0 bases and J by 0 bases, with 1 base between. This CDR3 has 12 residues. The CDR3 here is CASSLVSYEQYF. As DNA, the CDR3 is TGTGCCAGCAGCTTGGTCTCCTACGAGCAGTACTTC.

This clone was detected a few times. The chain links TRBV7-9 to TRBJ1-1; 7 bases are shared with TRBD1. CDR3 length: 13 amino acids. Looked up from germline, CDR1 is SEHNR and CDR2 is FQNEAQ (reference sequence). The J segment lost 8 bases and the V segment lost 4 bases, leaving 7 bases of the junction unmatched. CDR3 protein: CASSSGQEREAFF. The CDR3 nucleotides read TGTGCCAGCAGCTCTGGACAGGAAAGAGAAGCTTTCTTT. The full variable domain, its missing parts supplied by reference TRBV7-9 and TRBJ1-1, is DTGVSQNPRHKITKRGQNVTFRCDPISEHNRLYWYRQTLGQGPEFLTYFQNEAQLEKSRLLSDRFSAERPKGSFSTLEIQRTEQGDSAMYLCASSSGQEREAFFGQGTRLTVV.

This chain uses TRBV7-9 with TRBJ2-5; no reliable D call. V was cut by 5 bases and J by 0 bases, with 10 bases left in between. The CDR3 spans 14 residues. Germline lookup yields CDR1 SEHNR and CDR2 FQNEAQ (reference sequence). CDR3 sequence (DNA): TGTGCCAGCAGCCGGCCACGGGACCAAGAGACCCAGTACTTC. It yields the protein CASSRPRDQETQYF.

V is TRBV5-4 and J is TRBJ2-1; D is perhaps TRBD2 (6 bases). V lost 2 bases and J lost 2, with 11 bases in between. Looked up from germline, CDR1 is SGHNT and CDR2 is YYREEE (reference sequence). The CDR3 loop spans 15 amino acids. As DNA, the CDR3 is TGTGCCAGCAGCTTCTCCGGGAGTACCTACAATGAGCAGTTCTTC. Translated, it gives CASSFSGSTYNEQFF.

The J gene is TRBJ1-4, the V gene TRBV30; a possible D gene is TRBD1 (6 bases). The germline CDR1 and CDR2 sequences are GTSNPN and SVGIG (reference sequence). The V end lost 6 bases, the J end lost 5 bases, and 10 bases lay between the germline ends. The CDR3 has 12 residues. This CDR3 reads CACDRRNEKLFF. CDR3 in DNA: TGTGCCTGCGACAGGCGGAATGAAAAACTGTTTTTT. The variable domain in full, with the rest retrieved from reference TRBV30 and TRBJ1-4, is SQTIHQWPATLVQPVGSPLSLECTVEGTSNPNLYWYRQAAGRGLQLLFYSVGIGQISSEVPQNLSASRPQDRQFILSSKKLLLSDSGFYLCACDRRNEKLFFGSGTQLSVL.

V and J are TRBV5-5 and TRBJ1-1; possible D gene TRBD1, 6 bases. Germline lookup yields CDR1 SGHKS and CDR2 YYEKEE (reference sequence). Trimming stripped 0 bases from V and 10 bases from J, with 16 bases between. The CDR3 contains 14 residues. The chain's CDR3 is CASSLEGGTGRAFF. In DNA form, the CDR3 reads TGTGCCAGCAGCTTGGAAGGGGGAACAGGGCGAGCTTTCTTT.

The J gene is TRBJ2-1, the V gene TRBV7-3; D gene unclear. Trimming removed 5 bases at V and 6 bases at J, with 17 bases between. Germline V gives CDR1 SGHTA, CDR2 FQGTGA. CDR3 length equals 15 residues. The CDR3 bases are TGTGCCAGCAGCCTTAGTAGGTCTGGTATCAATGAGCAGTTCTTC. Residues: CASSLSRSGINEQFF.

This chain connects TRBV11-3 to TRBJ2-7; D perhaps matches TRBD1 (5 bases). Germline values: CDR1 SGHNT, CDR2 YENEEA. V gave up 11 bases and J gave up 7 bases, with 18 bases separating them. The CDR3 totals 12 residues. The CDR3, as DNA: TGTGCCGCAAAAGGGGTCGATGGTGAGCAGTACTTC. Its protein is CAAKGVDGEQYF. Full variable domain (rest looked up from reference TRBV11-3 and TRBJ2-7): EAGVVQSPRYKIIEKKQPVAFWCNPISGHNTLYWYLQNLGQGPELLIRYENEEAVDDSQLPKDRFSAERLKGVDSTLKIQPAELGDSAVYLCAAKGVDGEQYFGPGTRLTVT.

The gene calls are TRBV5-4 and TRBJ2-5, with D unclear. This CDR3 region has 12 residues. Trimming took off 4 bases at V and 1 base at J, with 5 bases between the two ends. Germline values: CDR1 SGHNT, CDR2 YYREEE (reference sequence). The CDR3 DNA is TGTGCCAGCAGCCATACCCAAGAGACCCAGTACTTC. Translation: CASSHTQETQYF.

This chain links TRBV2 with TRBJ2-5; D is possibly TRBD1 or TRBD2 (5 bases each). Germline values: CDR1 SNHLY, CDR2 FYNNEI. The CDR3 totals 16 residues. V was trimmed by 7 bases and J by 5 bases, leaving 23 bases between them. CDR3 DNA sequence: TGTGCCAGCACCAATTATGAGGGTCGACAGAGGGAGACCCAGTACTTC. Translation gives CASTNYEGRQRETQYF.

A single count supports this clone. V usage is TRBV9 and J usage is TRBJ1-1, with D tentatively TRBD1 (5 bases). Looked up from germline, CDR1 is SGDLS and CDR2 is YYNGEE. The CDR3 totals 14 residues. Trimming shortened V by 4 bases and J by 7 bases, and 17 bases separated the two germline ends. The CDR3 nucleotides read TGTGCCAGCAGCCTCGGGGCAGGACCCTTTGAAGCTTTCTTT. It specifies CASSLGAGPFEAFF.

CDR3 bases: TGTGCCAGCAGCTCTGAACGGCCGGGCTTCCGCGGCGGGGCCTATGGCTACACCTTC. It is translated as CASSSERPGFRGGAYGYTF. The chain has TRBV11-2 and TRBJ1-2, with D possibly TRBD1 on 5 matching bases. The V end lost 4 bases, the J end lost 4 bases, and 28 bases lay between the germline ends. The V gene's germline CDR1 is SGHAT and CDR2 FQNNGV. The CDR3 loop spans 19 amino acids.

The chain is built from TRBV5-4 and TRBJ2-2, with D possibly matching TRBD2 (7 bases). Trimming removed 2 bases from V and 2 bases from J, with 13 bases in between. This CDR3 is built from 16 residues. CDR1 is SGHNT, CDR2 YYREEE, per germline (reference sequence). The CDR3 region is CASSFGAGANTGELFF. The CDR3 DNA sequence: TGTGCCAGCAGCTTTGGTGCGGGGGCCAACACCGGGGAGCTGTTTTTT. Together with reference TRBV5-4 and TRBJ2-2, the CDR3 gives the full variable domain: ETGVTQSPTHLIKTRGQQVTLRCSSQSGHNTVSWYQQALGQGPQFIFQYYREEENGRGNFPPRFSGLQFPNYSSELNVNALELDDSALYLCASSFGAGANTGELFFGEGSRLTVL.

The chain has TRBV6-1 and TRBJ1-4, with D unclear. The CDR3 spans 13 residues. Germline V gene sequence: CDR1 MNHNS, CDR2 SASEGT. The V and J ends lost 7 bases and 5 bases respectively, with 11 bases between them. The CDR3 DNA sequence: TGTGCCAGCATGGTCAGACCCAATGAAAAACTGTTTTTT. Its protein is CASMVRPNEKLFF.